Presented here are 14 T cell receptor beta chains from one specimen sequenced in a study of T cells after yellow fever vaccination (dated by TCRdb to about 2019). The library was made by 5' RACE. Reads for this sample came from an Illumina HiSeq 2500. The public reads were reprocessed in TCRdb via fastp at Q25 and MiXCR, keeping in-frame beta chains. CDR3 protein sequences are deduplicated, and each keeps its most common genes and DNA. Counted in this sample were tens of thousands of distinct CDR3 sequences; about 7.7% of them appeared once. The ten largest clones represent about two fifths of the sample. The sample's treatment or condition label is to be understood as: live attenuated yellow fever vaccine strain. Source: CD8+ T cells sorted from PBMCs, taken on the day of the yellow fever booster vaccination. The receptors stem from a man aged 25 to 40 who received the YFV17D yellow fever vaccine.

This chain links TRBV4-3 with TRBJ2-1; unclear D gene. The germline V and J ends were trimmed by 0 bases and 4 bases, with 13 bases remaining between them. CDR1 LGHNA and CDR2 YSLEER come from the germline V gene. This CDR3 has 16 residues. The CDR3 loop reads CASSQDVTDGYNEQFF. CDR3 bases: TGCGCCAGCAGCCAAGATGTCACTGACGGGTACAATGAGCAGTTCTTC.

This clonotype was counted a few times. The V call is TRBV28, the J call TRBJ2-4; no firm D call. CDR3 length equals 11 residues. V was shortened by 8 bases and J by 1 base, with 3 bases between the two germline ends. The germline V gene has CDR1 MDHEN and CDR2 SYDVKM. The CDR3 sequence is CASVAKNIQYF. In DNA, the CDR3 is TGTGCCAGCGTCGCCAAAAACATTCAGTACTTC.

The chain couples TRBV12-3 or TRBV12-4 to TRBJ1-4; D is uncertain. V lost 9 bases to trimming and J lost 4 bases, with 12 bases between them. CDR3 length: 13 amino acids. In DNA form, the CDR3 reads TGTGCCAGGAGCGAAGGGAATAATGAAAAACTGTTTTTT. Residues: CARSEGNNEKLFF.

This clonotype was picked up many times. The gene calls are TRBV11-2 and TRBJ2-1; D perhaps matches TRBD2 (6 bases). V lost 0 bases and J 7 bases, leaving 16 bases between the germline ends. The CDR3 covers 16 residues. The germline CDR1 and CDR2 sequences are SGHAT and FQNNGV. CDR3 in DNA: TGTGCCAGCAGCTTAGAAACTAGCCCGGTCGGAAATGAGCAGTTCTTC. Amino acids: CASSLETSPVGNEQFF.

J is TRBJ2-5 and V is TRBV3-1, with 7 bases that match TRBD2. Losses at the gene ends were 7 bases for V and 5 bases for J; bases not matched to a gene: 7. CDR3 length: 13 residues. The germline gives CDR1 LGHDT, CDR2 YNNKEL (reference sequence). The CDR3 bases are TGTGCCAGCACCCCCGGGGGGTTGGAGACCCAGTACTTC. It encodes CASTPGGLETQYF.

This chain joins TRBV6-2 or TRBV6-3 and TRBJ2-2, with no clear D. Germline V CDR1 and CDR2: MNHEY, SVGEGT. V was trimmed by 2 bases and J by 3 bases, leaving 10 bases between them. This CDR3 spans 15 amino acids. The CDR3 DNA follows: TGTGCCAGCAGTTACGGGCCCACCTACACCGGGGAGCTGTTTTTT. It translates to CASSYGPTYTGELFF.

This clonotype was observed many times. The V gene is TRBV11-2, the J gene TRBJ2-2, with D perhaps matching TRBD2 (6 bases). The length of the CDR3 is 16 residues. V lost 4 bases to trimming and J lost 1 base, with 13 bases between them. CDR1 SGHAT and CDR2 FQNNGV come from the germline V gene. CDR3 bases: TGTGCCAGCAGCTCCCCAGGAGCGGGGAACACCGGGGAGCTGTTTTTT. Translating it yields CASSSPGAGNTGELFF.

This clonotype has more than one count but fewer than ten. CDR3 loop: CASSELTGSEAFF. The DNA for the CDR3 is TGTGCCAGCAGTGAATTAACAGGGAGTGAAGCTTTCTTT. The chain joins TRBV2 to TRBJ1-1; a possible D gene is TRBD1 (6 bases). The CDR3 runs to 13 residues. Germline CDR1 and CDR2: SNHLY and FYNNEI. Trimming pared 2 bases from V and 7 bases from J, leaving 11 bases between.

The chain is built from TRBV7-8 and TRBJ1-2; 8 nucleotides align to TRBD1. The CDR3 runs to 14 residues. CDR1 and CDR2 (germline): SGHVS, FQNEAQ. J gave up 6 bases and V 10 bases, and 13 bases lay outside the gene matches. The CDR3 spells CAILGGVGQDGYTF. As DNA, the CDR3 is TGTGCCATTTTGGGCGGGGTGGGACAGGATGGCTACACCTTC.

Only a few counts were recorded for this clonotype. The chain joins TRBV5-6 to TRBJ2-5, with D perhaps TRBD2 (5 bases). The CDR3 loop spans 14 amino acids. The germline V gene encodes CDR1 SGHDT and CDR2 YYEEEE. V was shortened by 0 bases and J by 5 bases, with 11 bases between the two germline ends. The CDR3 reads CASSLALGGETQYF. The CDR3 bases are TGTGCCAGCAGCTTGGCTCTAGGCGGGGAGACCCAGTACTTC. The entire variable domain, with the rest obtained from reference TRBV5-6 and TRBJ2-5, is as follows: DAGVTQSPTHLIKTRGQQVTLRCSPKSGHDTVSWYQQALGQGPQFIFQYYEEEERQRGNFPDRFSGHQFPNYSSELNVNALLLGDSALYLCASSLALGGETQYFGPGTRLLVL.

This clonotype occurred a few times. DNA of the CDR3: TGTGCCAGCAGTTCAATGGACAAGTCAGCCAAAAACATTCAGTACTTC. Protein sequence: CASSSMDKSAKNIQYF. V gene TRBV27 combines with J gene TRBJ2-4, with D tentatively TRBD1 (5 bases). The CDR3 has 16 residues. Germline values: CDR1 MNHEY, CDR2 SMNVEV (reference sequence). Deletions cut 4 bases from V and 0 bases from J, with 13 bases between.

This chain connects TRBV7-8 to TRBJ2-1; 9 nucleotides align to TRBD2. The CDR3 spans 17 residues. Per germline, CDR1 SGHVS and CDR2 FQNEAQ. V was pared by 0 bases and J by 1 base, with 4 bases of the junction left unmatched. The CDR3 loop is CASSLARGLASYNEQFF. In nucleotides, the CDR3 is TGTGCCAGCAGCTTAGCGCGGGGACTAGCTTCCTACAATGAGCAGTTCTTC.

CDR3 sequence reads: CASSQVPSGRAYEQYF. CDR3 DNA sequence: TGTGCCAGCAGCCAGGTCCCTAGCGGGAGGGCGTACGAGCAGTACTTC. This chain uses TRBV14 with TRBJ2-7, with TRBD2 identical over 12 bases. V shed 3 bases, J shed 4 bases, and the junction held 7 bases outside the gene matches. The CDR3 covers 16 residues. The germline V gene encodes CDR1 SGHDN and CDR2 FVKESK.

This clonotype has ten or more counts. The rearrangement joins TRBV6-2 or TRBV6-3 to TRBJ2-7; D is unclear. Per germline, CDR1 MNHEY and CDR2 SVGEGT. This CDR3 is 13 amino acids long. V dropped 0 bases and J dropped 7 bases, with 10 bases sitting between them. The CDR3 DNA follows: TGTGCCAGCAGTTACTCTACGGGTTTTGAGCAGTACTTC. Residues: CASSYSTGFEQYF.